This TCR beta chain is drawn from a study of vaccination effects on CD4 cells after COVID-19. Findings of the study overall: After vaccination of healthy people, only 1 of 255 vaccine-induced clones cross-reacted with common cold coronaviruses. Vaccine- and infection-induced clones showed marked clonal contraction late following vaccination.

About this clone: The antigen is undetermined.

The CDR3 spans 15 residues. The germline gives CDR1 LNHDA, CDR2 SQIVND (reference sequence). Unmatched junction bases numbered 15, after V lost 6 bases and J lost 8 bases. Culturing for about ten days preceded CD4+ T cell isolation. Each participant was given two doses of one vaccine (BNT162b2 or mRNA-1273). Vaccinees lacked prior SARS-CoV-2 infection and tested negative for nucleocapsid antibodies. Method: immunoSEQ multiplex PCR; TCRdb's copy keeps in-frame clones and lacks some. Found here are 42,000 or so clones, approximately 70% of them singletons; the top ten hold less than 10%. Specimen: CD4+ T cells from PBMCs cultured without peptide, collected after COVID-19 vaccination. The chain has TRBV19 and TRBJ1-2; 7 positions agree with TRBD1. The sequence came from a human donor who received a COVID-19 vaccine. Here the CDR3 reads CASSSWTGRAVGYTF. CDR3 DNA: TGTGCCAGTAGCTCCTGGACAGGCCGGGCGGTGGGCTACACCTTC. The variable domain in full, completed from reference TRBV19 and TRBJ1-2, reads DGGITQSPKYLFRKEGQNVTLSCEQNLNHDAMYWYRQDPGQGLRLIYYSQIVNDFQKGDIAEGYSVSREKKESFPLTVTSAQKNPTAFYLCASSSWTGRAVGYTFGSGTRLTVV.